This record covers a single T cell receptor beta chain. Only a few counts were recorded for this clone. No antigen is known for it. Base qualities are not recorded, but no much larger clone differs from it by a single base. Trimming removed 6 bases from V and 6 bases from J; the gene matches leave 9 bases unexplained. Reading the germline V gene gives CDR1 SNHLY and CDR2 FYNNEI. Including the terminal cysteine and phenylalanine, the CDR3 comprises 15 residues. Of all the DNA, just the CDR3 is kept, 45 bases in frame from base 1. The data are from a study of cytomegalovirus exposure and HLA in healthy donors (TCRdb year 2017). As for the study more broadly: The roughly 700 repertoires of the first cohort and the approximately 110 validation repertoires were produced on the same platform, according to a later analysis. The aim of the study was to test whether cataloging public T cell receptors could identify signatures of past pathogen exposure. In addition to the first cohort of approximately 670 subjects, a separate validation cohort of 130 or so different subjects was used. To predict cytomegalovirus infection status, the study combined high-throughput TCR immunosequencing, statistical association of individual TCRs with disease status, and machine learning.

Separate from the approximately 700-subject first cohort, the validation cohort of 95 to 150 subjects was the group to which the donors belonged. Paper-wide results and their limitations: The study listed approximately 160 TCR beta chains as associated with cytomegalovirus. While some public TCRs were present in many individuals, most TCR sequences turned up only very rarely across donors. A later analysis lacked HLA typing for the validation cohort, so it scored co-occurrence in that cohort across all 120 or so repertoires. It was suggested by the authors that the approach could potentially be generalized to other disease states and immunological phenotypes. A later analysis found that TCRs clustered in the first cohort also tended to co-occur in the 110 or so validation repertoires, with 94% of cluster scores above 0. Three of the identified cytomegalovirus-associated TCR beta chains were confirmed in vitro to be specific for cytomegalovirus antigens. The classifier was reported to diagnose cytomegalovirus status with high specificity and sensitivity in both the original cohort and the validation cohort.

Library preparation used the immunoSEQ multiplex PCR assay. The published analysis was carried out like this. A statistical classification framework was developed to diagnose cytomegalovirus status using the catalog of TCR beta chain sequences. Here the immuneACCESS table is served through TCRdb, limited to in-frame sequences with V and J called. Missing clones are a known gap in these copies; in checked studies unresolved V genes cover under half, and the rest lacks a known reason. V, J and clone size reflect that table, while D and trimming were determined from the DNA. The sample data list roughly 60,000 clones, and 85% to 95% of these were observed just once. Around 2.3% of the sample is held by the ten biggest clonotypes.

The origin of this receptor is a man in his late teens or twenties in good health and CMV-seronegative. The sequence links TRBV2 to TRBJ1-5, with 9 central nucleotides matching TRBD1. The sample comprised PBMCs. The nucleotide sequence reads as follows: TGTGCCAGCAGGGGGGGACAGGGAAGGGCTCAGCCCCAGCATTTT. Its translation reads: CASRGGQGRAQPQHF. With the portions outside the CDR3 filled from the reference TRBV2 and TRBJ1-5 genes, the complete variable region becomes EPEVTQTPSHQVTQMGQEVILRCVPISNHLYFYWYRQILGQKVEFLVSFYNNEISEKSEIFDDQFSVERPDGSNFTLKIRSTKLEDSAMYFCASRGGQGRAQPQHFGDGTRLSIL.